This entry describes one T cell receptor (beta chain). Its cognate antigen is unknown. After removal of 4 bases from V and 7 bases from J, the junction contained 13 bases not matched to a gene. Germline V lookup: CDR1 SGHRS, CDR2 YFSETQ. The CDR3 consists of 16 residues. A TCRbeta library incorporating unique molecular identifiers was prepared. TCRdb re-analysed the PCR reads in MiXCR, keeping a single row per CDR3 protein. The sample contains about a million distinct CDR3 sequences, about 26% of which appear only once. This sample was taken from a study of T-cell reconstitution after alpha-beta-depleted transplantation in children. Study-level results: Where some patients showed high TCRbeta diversity at day 60, it came from recipient T cells and thymic progenitors that had survived. Expanded graft clones, several hundred of them, were reportedly the source of alpha-beta T cells about two months after transplant.

The receptor was isolated from a boy younger than two who had a stem cell transplant for SCID, so the T cells may come from the graft donor. V gene TRBV5-1 combines with J gene TRBJ2-1; 8 bases align to TRBD2. Specimen: PBMCs, mostly from graft donor cells, collected 360 days after TCRalphabeta/CD19-depleted stem cell transplant. CDR3 sequence (DNA): TGCGCCAGCAGCCTCATTGCGGGCGGGGGGAAAAATGAGCAGTTCTTC. It codes for CASSLIAGGGKNEQFF.